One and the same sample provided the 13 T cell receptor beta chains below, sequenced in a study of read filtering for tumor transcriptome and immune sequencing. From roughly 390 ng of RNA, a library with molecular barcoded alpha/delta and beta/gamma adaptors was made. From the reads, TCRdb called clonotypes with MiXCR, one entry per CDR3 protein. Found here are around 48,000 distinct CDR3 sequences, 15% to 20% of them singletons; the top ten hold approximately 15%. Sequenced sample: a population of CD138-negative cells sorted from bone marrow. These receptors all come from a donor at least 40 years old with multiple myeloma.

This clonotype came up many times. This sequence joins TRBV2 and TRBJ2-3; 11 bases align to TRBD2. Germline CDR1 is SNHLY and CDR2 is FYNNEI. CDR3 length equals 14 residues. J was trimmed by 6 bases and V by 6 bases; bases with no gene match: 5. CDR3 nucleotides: TGTGCCAGCAGGGGACTAGCGGCTTTTGATACGCAGTATTTT. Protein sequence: CASRGLAAFDTQYF. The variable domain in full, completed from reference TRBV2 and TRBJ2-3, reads EPEVTQTPSHQVTQMGQEVILRCVPISNHLYFYWYRQILGQKVEFLVSFYNNEISEKSEIFDDQFSVERPDGSNFTLKIRSTKLEDSAMYFCASRGLAAFDTQYFGPGTRLTVL.

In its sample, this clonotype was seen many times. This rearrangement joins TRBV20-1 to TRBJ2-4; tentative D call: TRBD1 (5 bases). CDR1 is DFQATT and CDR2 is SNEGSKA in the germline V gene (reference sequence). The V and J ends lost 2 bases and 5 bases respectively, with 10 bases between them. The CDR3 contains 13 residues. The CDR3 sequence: CSARPGLENIQYF. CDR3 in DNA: TGCAGTGCTAGACCAGGGCTGGAAAACATTCAGTACTTC.

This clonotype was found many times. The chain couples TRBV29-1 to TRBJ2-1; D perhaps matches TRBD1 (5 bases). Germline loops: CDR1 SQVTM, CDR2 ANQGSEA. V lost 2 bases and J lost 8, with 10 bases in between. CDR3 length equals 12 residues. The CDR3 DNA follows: TGCAGCGTTGAACAGGGTGGTGATGAGCAGTTCTTC. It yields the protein CSVEQGGDEQFF.

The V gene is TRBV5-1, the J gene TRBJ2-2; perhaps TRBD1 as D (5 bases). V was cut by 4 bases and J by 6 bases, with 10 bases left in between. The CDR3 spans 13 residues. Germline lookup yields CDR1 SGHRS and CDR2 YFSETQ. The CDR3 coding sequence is TGCGCCAGCAGCGCCCCAGGGTCCGGGGAGCTGTTTTTT. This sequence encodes CASSAPGSGELFF.

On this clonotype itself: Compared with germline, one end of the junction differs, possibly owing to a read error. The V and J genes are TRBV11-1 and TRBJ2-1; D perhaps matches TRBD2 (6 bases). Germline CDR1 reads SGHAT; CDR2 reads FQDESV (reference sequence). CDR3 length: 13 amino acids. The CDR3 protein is CASSLRLDNGQSF. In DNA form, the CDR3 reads TGTGCCAGCAGCTTGAGACTAGACAATGGGCAGTCCTTC.

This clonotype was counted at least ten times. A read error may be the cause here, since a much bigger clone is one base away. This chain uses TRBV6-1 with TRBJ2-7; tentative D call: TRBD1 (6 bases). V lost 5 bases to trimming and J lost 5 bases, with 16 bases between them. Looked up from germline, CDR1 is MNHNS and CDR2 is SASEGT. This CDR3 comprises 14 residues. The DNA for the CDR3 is TGTGCCAGCAGTCATACTGGGGGCCGGAACGAGCAGTACTTC. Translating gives CASSHTGGRNEQYF.

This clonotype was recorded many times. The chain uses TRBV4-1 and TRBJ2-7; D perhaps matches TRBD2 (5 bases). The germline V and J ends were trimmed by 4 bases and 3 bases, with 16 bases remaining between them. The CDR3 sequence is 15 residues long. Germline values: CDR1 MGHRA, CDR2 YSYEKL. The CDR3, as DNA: TGCGCCAGCAGCCTCAGAGGGATAGATGTCTACGAGCAGTACTTC. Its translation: CASSLRGIDVYEQYF.

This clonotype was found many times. As DNA, the CDR3 is TGCAGCGTTGGGGAGGGGCGCACTGAAGCTTTCTTT. It yields the protein CSVGEGRTEAFF. The chain recombines TRBV29-1 with TRBJ1-1, with D possibly matching TRBD1 (5 bases). The CDR3 runs to 12 residues. The germline V gene has CDR1 SQVTM and CDR2 ANQGSEA. V was shortened by 4 bases and J by 4 bases, with 10 bases between the two germline ends.

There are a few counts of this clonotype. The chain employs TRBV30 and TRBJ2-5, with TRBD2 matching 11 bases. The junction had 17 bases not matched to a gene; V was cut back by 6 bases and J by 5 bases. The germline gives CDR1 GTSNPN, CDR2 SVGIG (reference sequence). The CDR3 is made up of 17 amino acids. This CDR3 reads CACSSPRSPSGRETQYF. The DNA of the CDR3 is TGTGCCTGCTCCTCCCCCCGCTCTCCTAGCGGGAGGGAGACCCAGTACTTC.

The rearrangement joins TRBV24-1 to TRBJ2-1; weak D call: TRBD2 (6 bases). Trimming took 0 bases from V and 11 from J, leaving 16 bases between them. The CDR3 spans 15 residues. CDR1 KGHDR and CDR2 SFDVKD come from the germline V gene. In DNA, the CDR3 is TGTGCCACCAGTGATTTGCAACCTAGCGCTCCCAAGCAGTTCTTC. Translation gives CATSDLQPSAPKQFF.

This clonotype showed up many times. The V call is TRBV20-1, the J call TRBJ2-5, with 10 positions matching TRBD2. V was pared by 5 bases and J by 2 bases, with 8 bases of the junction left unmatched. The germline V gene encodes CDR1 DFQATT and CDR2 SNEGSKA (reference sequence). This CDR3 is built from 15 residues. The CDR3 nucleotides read TGCAGTGCTGAGGGGGGACTAGCGAAACAAGAGACCCAGTACTTC. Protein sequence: CSAEGGLAKQETQYF.

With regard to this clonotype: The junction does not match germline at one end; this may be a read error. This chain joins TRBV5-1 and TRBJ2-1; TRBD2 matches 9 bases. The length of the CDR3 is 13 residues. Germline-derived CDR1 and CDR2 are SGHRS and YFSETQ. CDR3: CACSPSGNNEQFF. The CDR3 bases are TGCGCCTGCAGTCCTAGCGGGAATAATGAGCAGTTCTTC.

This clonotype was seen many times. CDR3 region: CASKRREMGGELFF. The DNA of the CDR3 is TGTGCCAGCAAAAGGCGGGAGATGGGCGGGGAGCTGTTTTTT. The genes are TRBV9 and TRBJ2-2, with 7 bases fitting TRBD2. The CDR3 has 14 residues. V was clipped by 6 bases and J by 7 bases; unmatched bases: 9. The germline gives CDR1 SGDLS, CDR2 YYNGEE. The variable domain in full, with the rest retrieved from reference TRBV9 and TRBJ2-2, is DSGVTQTPKHLITATGQRVTLRCSPRSGDLSVYWYQQSLDQGLQFLIQYYNGEERAKGNILERFSAQQFPDLHSELNLSSLELGDSALYFCASKRREMGGELFFGEGSRLTVL.